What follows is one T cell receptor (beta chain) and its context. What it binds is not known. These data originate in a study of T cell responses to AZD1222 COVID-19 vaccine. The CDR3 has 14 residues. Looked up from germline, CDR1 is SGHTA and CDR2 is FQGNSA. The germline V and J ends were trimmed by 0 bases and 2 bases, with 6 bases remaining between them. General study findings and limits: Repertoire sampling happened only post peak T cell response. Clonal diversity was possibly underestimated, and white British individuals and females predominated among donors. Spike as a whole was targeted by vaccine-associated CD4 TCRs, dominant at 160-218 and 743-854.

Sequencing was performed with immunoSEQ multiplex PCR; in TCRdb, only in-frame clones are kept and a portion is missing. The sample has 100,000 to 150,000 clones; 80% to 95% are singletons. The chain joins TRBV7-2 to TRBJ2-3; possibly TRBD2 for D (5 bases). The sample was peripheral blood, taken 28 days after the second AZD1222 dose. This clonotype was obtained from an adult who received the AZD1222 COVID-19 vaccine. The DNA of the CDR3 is TGTGCCAGCAGCTTAGCCGGGGACACAGATACGCAGTATTTT. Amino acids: CASSLAGDTDTQYF. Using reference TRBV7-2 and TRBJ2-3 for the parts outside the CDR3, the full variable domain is GAGVSQSPSNKVTEKGKDVELRCDPISGHTALYWYRQSLGQGLEFLIYFQGNSAPDKSGLPSDRFSAERTGGSVSTLTIQRTQQEDSAVYLCASSLAGDTDTQYFGPGTRLTVL.